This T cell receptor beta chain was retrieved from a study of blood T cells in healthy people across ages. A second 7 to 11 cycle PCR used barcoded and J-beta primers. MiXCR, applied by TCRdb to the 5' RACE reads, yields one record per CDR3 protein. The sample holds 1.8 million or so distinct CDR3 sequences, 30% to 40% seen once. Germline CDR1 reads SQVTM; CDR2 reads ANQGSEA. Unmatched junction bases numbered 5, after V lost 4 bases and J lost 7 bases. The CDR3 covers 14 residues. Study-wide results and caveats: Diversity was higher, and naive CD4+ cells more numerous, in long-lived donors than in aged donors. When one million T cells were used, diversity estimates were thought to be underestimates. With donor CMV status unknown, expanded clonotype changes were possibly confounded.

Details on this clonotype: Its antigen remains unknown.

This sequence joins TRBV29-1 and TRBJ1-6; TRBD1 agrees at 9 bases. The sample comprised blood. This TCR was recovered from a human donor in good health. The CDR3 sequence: CSVAGDRENSPLHF. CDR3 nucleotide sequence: TGCAGCGTTGCCGGGGACAGGGAGAATTCACCCCTCCACTTT.